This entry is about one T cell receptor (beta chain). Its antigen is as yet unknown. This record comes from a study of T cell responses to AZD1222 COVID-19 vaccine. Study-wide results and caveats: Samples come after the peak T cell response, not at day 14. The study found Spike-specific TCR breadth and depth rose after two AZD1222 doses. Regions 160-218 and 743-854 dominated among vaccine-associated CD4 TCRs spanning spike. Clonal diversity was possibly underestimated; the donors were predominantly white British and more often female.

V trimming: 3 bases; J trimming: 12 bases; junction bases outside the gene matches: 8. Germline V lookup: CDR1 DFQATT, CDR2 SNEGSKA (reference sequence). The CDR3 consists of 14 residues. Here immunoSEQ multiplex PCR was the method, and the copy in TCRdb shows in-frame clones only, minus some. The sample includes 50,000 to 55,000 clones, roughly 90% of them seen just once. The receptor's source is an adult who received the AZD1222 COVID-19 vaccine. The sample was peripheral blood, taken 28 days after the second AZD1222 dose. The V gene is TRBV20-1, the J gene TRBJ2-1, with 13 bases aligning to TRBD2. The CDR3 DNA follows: TGCAGTGCTAGTAGGACTAGCGGGAGATCTGGGCAGTTCTTC. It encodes CSASRTSGRSGQFF.